This T cell receptor (beta chain) was recorded in a study of post-analysis software for immune sequencing data. The wider study: Relapsing-remitting, secondary progressive and progressive-relapsing multiple sclerosis courses were included.

This clonotype has a single count. Its antigen is unknown. Study-wide results and caveats: Significantly lower normalized Chao1 diversity was seen in multiple sclerosis patients than in controls. Among five TRBV segments more frequent in patients than controls were TRBV5-6, TRBV5-1 and TRBV20-1.

The library was made from cDNA and included unique molecular identifiers. T cells numbering 1 to 10 million yielded cDNA molecules that totaled roughly 500,000. Each CDR3 protein gets one entry after TCRdb re-called the PCR reads with MiXCR. The sample has hundreds of thousands of distinct CDR3 sequences; approximately 39% are singletons. CDR1 is KGHDR and CDR2 is SFDVKD in the germline V gene. The CDR3 is 15 residues long. Trimming took off 4 bases at V and 4 bases at J, with 13 bases between the two ends. The sample taken for sequencing was blood. The rearrangement uses TRBV24-1 and TRBJ2-1, with D possibly TRBD1 on 5 matching bases. The TCR was taken from a girl aged 2 to 9 with multiple sclerosis. CDR3 residues: CATSETRQRYNEQFF. DNA of the CDR3: TGTGCCACCAGTGAAACCCGACAGCGTTACAATGAGCAGTTCTTC.